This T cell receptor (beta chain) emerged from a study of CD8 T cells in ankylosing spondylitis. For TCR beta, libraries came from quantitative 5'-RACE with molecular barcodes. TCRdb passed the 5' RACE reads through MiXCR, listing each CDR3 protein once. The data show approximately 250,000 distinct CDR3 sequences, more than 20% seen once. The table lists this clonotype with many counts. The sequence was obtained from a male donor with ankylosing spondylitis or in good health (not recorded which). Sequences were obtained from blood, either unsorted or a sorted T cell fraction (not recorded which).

The CDR3 DNA reads TGCAGCGTTGGTTCGGTCAGGGGTACCTACGAGCAGTACTTC. It yields the protein CSVGSVRGTYEQYF. The chain links TRBV29-1 to TRBJ2-7; D perhaps matches TRBD1 (6 bases). CDR1 and CDR2 from the germline V gene are SQVTM and ANQGSEA. Deletions cut 4 bases from V and 2 bases from J, with 15 bases between. The CDR3 has 14 residues.